This T cell receptor beta chain was sequenced for a study of T-cell memory formation after mild COVID-19. Turning to the study itself: Among the donors, TCR clusters were largely specific to each donor.

There are a few counts of this clonotype. Using its own MiXCR run on the 5' RACE reads, TCRdb lists one record per CDR3 protein. The data contain some 300,000 distinct CDR3 sequences, less than 25% of them seen just once; the ten biggest clones take up 21%. This CDR3 has 18 residues. Germline lookup yields CDR1 SGHRS and CDR2 YFSETQ. V was shortened by 4 bases and J by 0 bases, with 22 bases between the two germline ends. The TCR was taken from a man younger than 35 who had mild COVID-19 (a few samples of this study predate the infection). Cell type and time point are not known. This chain joins TRBV5-1 and TRBJ1-1; weak D call: TRBD1 (6 bases). Sequencing input: PBMCs or a T cell subset sorted from them (not recorded which). The CDR3 reads CASSLGAIGRGMNTEAFF. The CDR3 DNA sequence: TGCGCCAGCAGCCTGGGGGCAATAGGAAGGGGAATGAACACTGAAGCTTTCTTT.